Sequencing of this T cell receptor beta chain was carried out in a study of OX40 agonist ivuxolimab in advanced cancers. Regarding the study in general: Ivuxolimab, which targeted the costimulatory receptor OX40 (CD134), was an agonistic, fully human IgG2 monoclonal antibody. Intravenous ivuxolimab was administered to patients every 2 weeks at six dose levels: 0.01, 0.1, 0.3, 1.5, 3 and 10 mg/kg. Of the roughly 53 patients in dose escalation, about 20 had hepatocellular carcinoma, about 15 had melanoma, 9 had renal cell carcinoma and 9 had head and neck cancer. A male proportion of around 80% and a mean age of approximately 58 years, ranging from 23 to 79, were recorded for the dose-escalation cohort. Prior anti-PD-1, anti-PD-L1 or anti-CTLA-4 therapy was permitted, and checkpoint inhibitors had been received by less than 45% of dose-escalation patients. Three dose-escalation patients achieved partial responses, one with hepatocellular carcinoma and two with cutaneous melanoma. The point of sequencing TCRbeta in the periphery was to test whether ivuxolimab changed TCR sequence diversity and drove clonal T-cell expansion. The monotherapy dose-escalation portion (N ≈ 52 patients) of the phase I ivuxolimab trial is reported in the paper. General findings and caveats noted by the study authors: After ivuxolimab, CD8+ T cells had more expanded clones than CD4+ T cells on average. Low levels of normalized T-cell clonal expansion were also seen in some patients who did not respond. Partial responders in the 0.1-3.0 mg/kg groups had among the lowest normalized peripheral clonal expansion, especially among CD8+ T cells. At doses of 0.1 to 3.0 mg/kg, clonal expansion of both CD4+ and CD8+ T cells in blood was seen between baseline and week 6. The antigen specificity of the peripheral T cells that underwent clonal expansion was not determined.

Concerning this clone: Its antigen is currently not known. Base qualities were left out, and no much larger clone turns up one base away.

The trial excluded patients who had a history of autoimmune disease or who were on systemic immunosuppression. Peripheral blood for TCR sequencing was collected from all dose cohorts at baseline, on cycle 4 day 1, and on cycle 7 day 1. Samples came from an open-label, multicenter, first-in-human phase I dose-escalation trial of ivuxolimab. The trial enrolled adults with locally advanced or metastatic head and neck squamous cell, hepatocellular, melanoma or renal cell carcinoma. Before TCR sequencing, CD4+ T cells and CD8+ T cells from peripheral blood were sorted into separate populations. Genomic DNA was extracted from sorted cells for sequencing of the TCRbeta CDR3 region. The immunoSEQ Assay was used to sequence the TCRbeta CDR3 regions. TCRdb retrieved this table from immuneACCESS and kept in-frame rearrangements only. Not all clones are present; in checked studies, unresolved V genes account for under half, and no reason is known for the remainder. A total of under 80,000 clones appear in this sample, around 90% of them only once. Clones ranked in the top ten supply under 3% of the sample.

The source was CD4+ or CD8+ T cells sorted from blood, collected in a trial of the OX40 agonist ivuxolimab. The source is an adult with an advanced solid tumor such as melanoma, head and neck, liver or kidney cancer.

The sequenced DNA is TGTGCCAGCAGTTTATTTATCGGGGGCGAGGACACTGAAGCTTTCTTT. The encoded protein is CASSLFIGGEDTEAFF. The V and J segments used are TRBV28 and TRBJ1-1; the D gene is perhaps TRBD1, on 6 matching bases. Including the terminal cysteine and phenylalanine, the CDR3 comprises 16 residues. This entry keeps only the CDR3 DNA: 48 bases, framed from base 1. V is cut by 1 base and J by 3 bases, and the space between the germline ends is 15 bases. From a lookup of the germline V gene, CDR1 and CDR2 are MDHEN and SYDVKM. Extended through the reference TRBV28 and TRBJ1-1 proteins, this CDR3 yields the full variable domain: DVKVTQSSRYLVKRTGEKVFLECVQDMDHENMFWYRQDPGLGLRLIYFSYDVKMKEKGDIPEGYSVSREKKERFSLILESASTNQTSMYLCASSLFIGGEDTEAFFGQGTRLTVV.